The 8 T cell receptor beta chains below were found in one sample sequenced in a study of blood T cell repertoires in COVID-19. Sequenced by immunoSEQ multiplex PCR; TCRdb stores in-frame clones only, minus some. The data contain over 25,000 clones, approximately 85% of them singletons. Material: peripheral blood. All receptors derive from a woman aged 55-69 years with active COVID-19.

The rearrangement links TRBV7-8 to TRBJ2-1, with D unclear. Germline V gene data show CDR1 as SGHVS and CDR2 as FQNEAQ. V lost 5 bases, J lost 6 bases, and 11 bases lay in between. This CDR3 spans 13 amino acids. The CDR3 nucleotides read TGTGCCAGCAGCCCCCTCGTAGCCAATGAGCAGTTCTTC. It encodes CASSPLVANEQFF.

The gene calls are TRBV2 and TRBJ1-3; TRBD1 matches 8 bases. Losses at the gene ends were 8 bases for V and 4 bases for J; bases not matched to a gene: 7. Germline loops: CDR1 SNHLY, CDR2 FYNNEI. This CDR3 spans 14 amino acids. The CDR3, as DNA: TGTGCCAGCGAGCTGACAGGGGAGGGAAACACCATATATTTT. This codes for CASELTGEGNTIYF. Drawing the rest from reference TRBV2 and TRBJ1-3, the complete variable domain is EPEVTQTPSHQVTQMGQEVILRCVPISNHLYFYWYRQILGQKVEFLVSFYNNEISEKSEIFDDQFSVERPDGSNFTLKIRSTKLEDSAMYFCASELTGEGNTIYFGEGSWLTVV.

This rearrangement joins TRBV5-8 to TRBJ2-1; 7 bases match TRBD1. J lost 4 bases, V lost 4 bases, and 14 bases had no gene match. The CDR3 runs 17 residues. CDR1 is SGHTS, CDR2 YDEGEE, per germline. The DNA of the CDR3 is TGTGCCAGCAGCACCGGAGTCTTACAGGGGAGTTACAATGAGCAGTTCTTC. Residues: CASSTGVLQGSYNEQFF.

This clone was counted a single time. The CDR3 loop is CASSNTGLAVNEQFF. The CDR3 region has the DNA TGTGCCAGCAGTAATACGGGACTAGCGGTTAATGAGCAGTTCTTC. The chain joins TRBV6-5 to TRBJ2-1; 11 nucleotides align to TRBD2. V gave up 5 bases and J gave up 7 bases; unmatched junction bases: 7. Germline V gene data show CDR1 as MNHEY and CDR2 as SVGAGI. CDR3 length: 15 residues.

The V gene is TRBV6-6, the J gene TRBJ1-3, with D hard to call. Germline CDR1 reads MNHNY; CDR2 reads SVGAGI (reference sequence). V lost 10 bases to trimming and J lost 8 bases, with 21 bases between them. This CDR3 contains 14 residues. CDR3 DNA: TGTGCCACCTCCGCGAGGAATTCCAAGGACACCATATATTTT. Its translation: CATSARNSKDTIYF.

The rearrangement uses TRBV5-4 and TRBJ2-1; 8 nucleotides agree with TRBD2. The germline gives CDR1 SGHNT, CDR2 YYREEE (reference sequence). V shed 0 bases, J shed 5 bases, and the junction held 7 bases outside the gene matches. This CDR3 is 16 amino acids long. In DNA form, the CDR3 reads TGTGCCAGCAGCTTGGAGAGCGGGAGAGTTGACAATGAGCAGTTCTTC. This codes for CASSLESGRVDNEQFF. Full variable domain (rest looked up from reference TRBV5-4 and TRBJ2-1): ETGVTQSPTHLIKTRGQQVTLRCSSQSGHNTVSWYQQALGQGPQFIFQYYREEENGRGNFPPRFSGLQFPNYSSELNVNALELDDSALYLCASSLESGRVDNEQFFGPGTRLTVL.

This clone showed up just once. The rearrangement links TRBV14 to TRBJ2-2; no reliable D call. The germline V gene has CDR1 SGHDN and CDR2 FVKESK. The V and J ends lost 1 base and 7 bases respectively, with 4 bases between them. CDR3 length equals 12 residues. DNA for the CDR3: TGTGCCAGCAGCCAAGCGGGCGGGGAGCTGTTTTTT. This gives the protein CASSQAGGELFF. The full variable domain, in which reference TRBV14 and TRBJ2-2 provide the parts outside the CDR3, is EAGVTQFPSHSVIEKGQTVTLRCDPISGHDNLYWYRRVMGKEIKFLLHFVKESKQDESGMPNNRFLAERTGGTYSTLKVQPAELEDSGVYFCASSQAGGELFFGEGSRLTVL.

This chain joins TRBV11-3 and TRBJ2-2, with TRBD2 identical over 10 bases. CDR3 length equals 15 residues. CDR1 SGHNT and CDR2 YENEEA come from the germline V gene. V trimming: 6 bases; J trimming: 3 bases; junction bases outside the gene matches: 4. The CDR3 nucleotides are TGTGCCAGCAGAGCGGGGGGGACCGACACCGGGGAGCTGTTTTTT. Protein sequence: CASRAGGTDTGELFF.